The clone carrying this T cell receptor (beta chain) has only a few counts. Other DNA sequences of this sample code for an identical CDR3. These data come from a study of shared clonotypes between healthy human individuals. Trimming removed 4 bases at V and 0 bases at J, with 7 bases between. The CDR3 contains 13 residues. CDR1 is GTSNPN and CDR2 is SVGIG in the germline V gene (reference sequence). Profiling relied on immunoSEQ multiplex PCR, and the TCRdb table lists in-frame clones only, not all of them. This table holds under 1,100,000 clones, 65% to 75% found once. The sample was memory CD4+ T cells sorted from blood. Subset noted: CD45RA-negative fraction. V is TRBV30 and J is TRBJ1-5; D is unresolved. The clonotype comes from a man aged 18 to 30 in good health. CDR3 bases: TGTGCCTGGAACCGAGATAGCAATCAGCCCCAGCATTTT. It translates to CAWNRDSNQPQHF.